This T cell receptor beta chain was sequenced for a study of memory CD4+ T cells and cytomegalovirus serostatus. Notes on the study in general: The CMV-associated TCR signature appears largely within the CD4+ memory repertoire. Each of approximately 70 CMV-associated TCRbeta sequences occurred in one to five individuals.

Single viable CD3+CD4+CD8-CD45RO+ cells were sorted as the memory CD4+ T cells. Original analysis: Out-of-frame sequences were removed, leaving some 2 million distinct TCRbeta sequences. This table comes from immunoSEQ multiplex PCR, and its TCRdb copy is limited to in-frame clones, with some not included. From that table come the V and J calls and clone size; the DNA was used to work out D and trimming. The table has more than 35,000 clones, 60% to 85% seen once. The germline gives CDR1 GTSNPN, CDR2 SVGIG (reference sequence). Trimming shortened V by 3 bases and J by 2 bases, and 12 bases separated the two germline ends. CDR3 length: 14 amino acids. The count of this clone is one. Its antigen is unknown.

The sequenced material came from memory CD4+ T cells from blood. The chain carries TRBV30 and TRBJ2-3, with D perhaps matching TRBD2 (5 bases). This clonotype originated in an adult in good health and CMV-seronegative. CDR3: CAWSGQRNTDTQYF. The CDR3 DNA reads TGTGCCTGGAGCGGGCAGCGGAACACAGATACGCAGTATTTT.